These T cell receptor beta chains were read from a single sample in a study of CXCR3-negative and CXCR3-positive naive CD8 T cells. TCRdb re-called the 5' RACE reads and catalogs CDR3 proteins one per entry, DNA excluded. Its listing shows some 50,000 distinct CDR3 sequences. The sample taken for sequencing was naive CXCR3- CD8+ T cells from blood. Every receptor here comes from a human donor in good health. Some clones in this sample may be carry-over from other donors' samples. Both conserved end residues are part of each CDR3. Expanded clones are given a class, and other clones once, few, many or no size at all.

length | J | V | size | CDR3
11 | TRBJ1-1 | TRBV20-1 | NA | CSAFVDTEAFF
15 | TRBJ2-1 | TRBV6-2/TRBV6-3 | NA | CASSYRDRGENEQFF
15 | TRBJ2-2 | TRBV7-9 | NA | CASSLSGENTGELFF
14 | TRBJ2-2 | TRBV20-1 | NA | CSARLGQDFGELFF
18 | TRBJ2-7 | TRBV23-1 | NA | CASSQSGRAGGSRYEQYF
15 | TRBJ2-7 | TRBV29-1 | NA | CSVEEAGKPTYEQYF
15 | TRBJ2-5 | TRBV15 | NA | CATSRGGSPQETQYF
14 | TRBJ1-1 | TRBV2 | NA | CASSERSLNTEAFF
14 | TRBJ2-5 | TRBV28 | NA | CASSPPGYQETQYF
15 | TRBJ1-2 | TRBV29-1 | NA | CSVNAVGEANYGYTF
13 | TRBJ2-4 | TRBV28 | NA | CASSVGHINIQYF
11 | TRBJ2-2 | TRBV29-1 | NA | CSGMNTGELFF
13 | TRBJ2-7 | TRBV23-1 | NA | CARTGKHNYEQYF
14 | TRBJ2-3 | TRBV20-1 | NA | CSALRQGSSDTQYF
15 | TRBJ2-7 | TRBV28 | NA | CASNTRVISSYEQYF
16 | TRBJ2-2 | TRBV6-4 | NA | CASSEFMGFDTGELFF
17 | TRBJ2-1 | TRBV7-8 | NA | CASSSHRGAASYNEQFF
15 | TRBJ2-7 | TRBV5-1 | NA | CASSTGTGGLYEQYF
13 | TRBJ2-3 | TRBV6-1 | NA | CASQADRTDTQYF
17 | TRBJ2-6 | TRBV6-5 | NA | CASRPRTGGSGANVLTF
15 | TRBJ1-5 | TRBV7-2 | NA | CASSPDGGGNQPQHF
13 | TRBJ2-7 | TRBV9 | NA | CASSVGNSYEQYF
14 | TRBJ2-7 | TRBV11-2 | NA | CASSQDSTNYEQYF
13 | TRBJ2-7 | TRBV7-2 | NA | CASSLQQAYEQYF
18 | TRBJ2-5 | TRBV11-1 | medium-sized | CASSTTRTSGGIQETQYF
15 | TRBJ2-4 | TRBV6-2/TRBV6-3 | NA | CASNPTGEGGNIQYF
14 | TRBJ2-3 | TRBV28 | NA | CASSFLRTTDTQYF
12 | TRBJ2-4 | TRBV10-1 | NA | CARGVAKNIQYF
17 | TRBJ1-5 | TRBV20-1 | NA | CSARDLKSGGSNQPQHF
13 | TRBJ2-1 | TRBV24-1 | NA | CATSVNTPNEQFF
12 | TRBJ2-7 | TRBV28 | NA | CASRITAGEQYF
16 | TRBJ2-2 | TRBV7-9 | NA | CASSLTKTAYTGELFF
15 | TRBJ2-2 | TRBV12-3/TRBV12-4 | NA | CASSPRPGTTGELFF
16 | TRBJ2-7 | TRBV27 | NA | CASSLYALGQGYEQYF
19 | TRBJ2-1 | TRBV19 | NA | CASSIDQGTSGISYNEQFF
13 | TRBJ2-3 | TRBV27 | NA | CASSPGGPDTQYF
15 | TRBJ2-1 | TRBV5-1 | NA | CASSYLRDRNNEQFF